Each of the 5 T cell receptor delta chains below was sequenced from the same sample in a study of gamma-delta T cells after stem cell transplantation. TCRdb redid clone calling on the RT-PCR reads using CATT. The sample shows approximately 4,500 delta-chain clones, approximately 16% of them seen only once. The sample consisted of gamma-delta T cells. All receptors derive from a human donor. It is not recorded whose cells these are; they may come from a transplant donor.

This clone has just a few counts. The chain employs TRDV1 and TRDJ1; 9 bases are a match to TRDD3. The length of the CDR3 is 22 residues. Germline V gives CDR1 TSWWSYY, CDR2 QGS. V shed 5 bases, J shed 0 bases, and the junction held 25 bases outside the gene matches. The CDR3: CALGLFLPSVIWGDTYTDKLIF. The CDR3 DNA reads TGTGCTCTTGGGCTGTTTCTTCCCTCCGTGATCTGGGGGGATACTTACACCGATAAACTCATCTTT.

This clone has a handful of counts. Germline and junction disagree at one end, which may indicate a read error. At the DNA level, this CDR3 is encoded by other sequences in the same sample as well. This chain uses TRDV1 with TRDJ1; D could derive from TRDD2 or TRDD3 (6 bases each). CDR3 length equals 21 residues. The germline CDR1 and CDR2 sequences are TSWWSYY and QGS. CDR3: CALGELPPAFPPRGDTDKLIF. CDR3 sequence (DNA): TGTGCTCTTGGGGAACTCCCTCCGGCCTTCCCCCCTAGGGGGGACACCGATAAGCTCATCTTT.

Only a few counts were recorded for this clone. V gene TRDV1 combines with J gene TRDJ1, with 9 bases matching TRDD2. CDR1 is TSWWSYY, CDR2 QGS, per germline. The CDR3 sequence is 19 residues long. V lost 3 bases, J lost 3 bases, and 17 bases stayed unmatched. Written as DNA, the CDR3 is TGTGCTCTTGGGGAGGACTCCTTCCTACGTCCCCCGGTTCCCGATAAACTCATCTTT. It specifies CALGEDSFLRPPVPDKLIF.

This chain joins TRDV1 and TRDJ2; 7 nucleotides align to TRDD2. Germline loops: CDR1 TSWWSYY, CDR2 QGS. The CDR3 totals 21 residues. Losses at the gene ends were 1 base for V and 0 bases for J; bases not matched to a gene: 17. CDR3 amino acids: CALGEPIFLRGVSTLTAQLFF. CDR3 DNA: TGTGCTCTTGGGGAACCAATTTTCCTACGTGGGGTCTCAACTTTGACAGCACAACTCTTCTTT.

The genes are TRDV3 and TRDJ3; TRDD2 might be the D (6 bases). The V gene's germline CDR1 is TVYSNPD and CDR2 GDNSRS (reference sequence). This CDR3 comprises 19 residues. Deletions cut 0 bases from V and 0 bases from J, with 18 bases between. The CDR3 DNA sequence: TGTGCCTTTAGTGGGTCACCTTCCACCCCCTCCTGGGACACCCGACAGATGTTTTTC. Its translation: CAFSGSPSTPSWDTRQMFF.